This entry lists 4 T cell receptor beta chains sequenced from one sample in a study of molecular identifiers for immune sequencing clone quantification. TCRdb analysed the PCR reads with MiXCR anew, one entry per CDR3 protein. This table has roughly 50,000 distinct CDR3 sequences, 20% to 25% appearing once. The sample consisted of naive CD8+ T cells from blood, with Jurkat cell RNA spiked in. The subset was: FACS-sorted CD8+CD4-CCR7+CD45RA+ naive T cells. These receptors were obtained from a human donor in good health. Some libraries in this study had Jurkat cell RNA spiked in.

This clonotype was seen many times. V is TRBV6-5 and J is TRBJ1-2, with D perhaps TRBD1 (5 bases). From germline, CDR1 is MNHEY and CDR2 SVGAGI. The CDR3 spans 11 residues. Trimming took 8 bases from V and 4 from J, leaving 8 bases between them. The CDR3 DNA reads as TGTGCCAGCGGGGGATTCTATGGCTACACCTTC. As protein: CASGGFYGYTF.

The chain combines TRBV13 with TRBJ2-7; 7 bases agree with TRBD1. With 1 base clipped from V and 5 bases from J, the junction kept 5 bases outside the gene matches. In germline, CDR1 is PRHDT, CDR2 FYEKMQ (reference sequence). The CDR3 is 14 residues long. DNA of the CDR3: TGTGCCAGCAGCTTAGATACAGGGGTCAACGAGCAGTACTTC. It yields the protein CASSLDTGVNEQYF.

Many counts were recorded for this clonotype. V and J are TRBV6-5 and TRBJ2-1; 7 bases match TRBD1. The CDR3 is made up of 15 amino acids. Germline V CDR1 and CDR2: MNHEY, SVGAGI. V shed 7 bases and J 5 bases; nucleotides not matched to a gene: 11. The CDR3 region has the DNA TGTGCCAGCAAAGTCCCCGGGACAGTTAACAATGAGCAGTTCTTC. Its translation is CASKVPGTVNNEQFF.

Concerning this clonotype itself: The junction differs from germline at one of its ends, possibly a read error. DNA for the CDR3: TGTGCCAGCAGTTTTAGGGGCAAGTACAATAAGCAATTCTTC. Protein sequence: CASSFRGKYNKQFF. This sequence joins TRBV28 and TRBJ2-1, with D tentatively TRBD1 (5 bases). Per germline, CDR1 MDHEN and CDR2 SYDVKM. The CDR3 sequence is 14 residues long.